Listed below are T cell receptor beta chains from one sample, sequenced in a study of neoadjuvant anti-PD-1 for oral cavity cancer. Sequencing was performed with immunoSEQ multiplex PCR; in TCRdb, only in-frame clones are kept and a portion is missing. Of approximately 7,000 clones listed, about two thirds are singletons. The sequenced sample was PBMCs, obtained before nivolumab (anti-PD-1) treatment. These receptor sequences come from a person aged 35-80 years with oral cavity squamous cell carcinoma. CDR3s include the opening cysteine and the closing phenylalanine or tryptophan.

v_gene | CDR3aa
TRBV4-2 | CASSQAFQGTNEKLFF
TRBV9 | CASSVVIGGGGYTF
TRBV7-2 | CASSAGQPGQPQHF
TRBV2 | CASTGRGNEKLFF
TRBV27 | CASASRGAHQPQHF
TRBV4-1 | CASSQGEGYNEKLFF
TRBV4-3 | CASSQAEGNTEAFF
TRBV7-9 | CASSLNTNTEAFF
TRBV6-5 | CASSPYRGGYEQYF
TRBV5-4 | CAGSSWTGPQETQYF
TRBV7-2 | CASSSSGGSYGYTF
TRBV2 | CASSESRDRGSYGYTF
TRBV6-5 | CASSYSPLGTEAFF
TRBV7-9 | CASSDRRGTQETQYF
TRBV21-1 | CASSKSSSTTNEKLFF
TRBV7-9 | CASSSSRGQGIFSYEQYF
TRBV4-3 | CASSQGRTNNSPLHF
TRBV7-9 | CASSRDSRNYGYTF
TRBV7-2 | CASSLAPGQGSTEAFF
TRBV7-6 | CASSLDPGGGYTF
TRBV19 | CASRSGGYGETQYF
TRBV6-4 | CASSDSGGGATDTQYF
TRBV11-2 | CASSPGTVNEKLFF
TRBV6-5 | CASSYGRHMNTEAFF
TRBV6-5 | CASSYSGEGMNTEAFF
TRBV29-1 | CSVERLAGGTDTQYF
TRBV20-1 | CSASDYEQFF
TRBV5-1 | CASSPHPGLAGGYNEQFF
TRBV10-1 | CASSEGPGEKLFF
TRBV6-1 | CASSERGDGYTF
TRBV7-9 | CASSLVARDYGYTF
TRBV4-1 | CASSQAWGTDNSPLHF
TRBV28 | CASSFTGGGGPDTQYF
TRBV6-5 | CASSFGHSQGGYTF
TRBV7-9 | CASSLSGGYTF
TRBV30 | CAWKVPGYYGYTF
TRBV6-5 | CASSYFGEIHNSPLHF
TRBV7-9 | CASSLTGWENTIYF
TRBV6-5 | CASSARTGWNSPLHF
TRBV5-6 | CASSLATGGQPQHF
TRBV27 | CASSLWGPGGETQYF
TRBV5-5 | CASSHRDSPGNEQFF
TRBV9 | CASSVGAPGVVYSNQPQHF
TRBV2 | CASSERTSAQPQHF
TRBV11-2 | CASSLDRGQVNGYTF
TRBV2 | CASSEDGGYGYTF
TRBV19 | CASSRNPTVEKLFF
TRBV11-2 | CASSLAWGEVNEKLFF
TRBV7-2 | CASSLGTGLVGNTEAFF
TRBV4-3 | CASSQDLRGNYGYTF
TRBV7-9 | CASSYDRAAFF
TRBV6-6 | CASSSGQGYTEAFF
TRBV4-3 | CASSQEWAGGNEQFF
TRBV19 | CASSSRLGDTEAFF
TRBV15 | CATSRDQVGADTQYF